This T cell receptor beta chain is drawn from a study of cytomegalovirus exposure and HLA in healthy donors (dated by TCRdb to about 2017). Regarding the study in general: In an earlier analysis of roughly 590 of the donors, around 300 Gb of sequence data and 100 million or so unique TCR beta sequences from 150 million to 200 million T cells were reported. The study aimed to test whether signatures of past pathogen exposure could be identified by cataloging public T cell receptors. Every repertoire in the discovery cohort had been generated on one and the same sequencing platform. HLA typing covered class I and class II loci at four-digit resolution. The study combined high-throughput TCR immunosequencing, statistical association of individual TCRs with disease status, and machine learning to predict cytomegalovirus infection status. In a later analysis, previously published TCR beta repertoires from about 670 donors were re-analyzed and high-resolution HLA genotyping was added so that TCR occurrence patterns could be studied. A later genetic analysis used genome-wide SNP genotypes for about 65% of the 666 donors, treating that subset as a discovery cohort. Among 350 to 400 genotyped donors of the cohort, an average of around 240,000 unique TCR beta nucleotide sequences were sequenced per donor, roughly 18% of them non-productive. Donor age, sex, ethnicity and CMV serostatus were compiled together with the repertoire data. An earlier analysis of around 580 of the donors used high-throughput TCR beta sequencing to judge whether each TCR beta V gene segment behaved as functional or pseudogenic. The genetic ancestry cluster associated with self-reported Caucasian donors included approximately 85% of the 398 genotyped donors. A few DR-DQ haplotypes were treated as single units for association and clustering because of strong linkage in the cohort. In addition to the first cohort of around 670 subjects, a separate validation cohort of approximately 110 different subjects was used. Typing coverage differed by locus: A, B, C, DRB1 and DQB1 were typed in roughly 629-630 donors, DQA1 in about 500, DPA1 in approximately 600, and DPB1 in 472. The study profiled the T cell repertoires of about 720 subjects by immunosequencing and related them to cytomegalovirus serostatus. An early release covering over 500 HLA-typed donors comprised 250 to 350 gigabases of sequencing data and tens of millions of unique TCR sequences. In the later analysis, no new phenotypic data were used to find candidate immune exposures; instead, reliance was placed on TCR beta sequences and their occurrence across donors. General findings and caveats noted by the study authors: According to the authors, the approach could potentially be generalized to other disease states and immunological phenotypes. In a later analysis, TCR association rates were found to vary across HLA loci, with the most associated TCRs seen for DRB1 alleles and the fewest for HLA-C alleles. This cohort had only TCR beta chains sequenced, and the lack of alpha or paired-chain data limited which features could be detected. A later analysis associated roughly 17,000 TCR beta sequences with specific HLA alleles at a false discovery rate of 0.05. Compared with the roughly 670-donor mean, donors in an Asian-associated ancestry cluster had fewer N-insertions in productive TCRs, according to a later genetic analysis. Most CMV-associated TCR beta chains appeared to be HLA-restricted in a later analysis, and the HLA associations seemed to be driven largely by CMV exposure. Because HLA typing was unavailable for some donors at each locus, only the typed subset was used in association tests. In both the original and validation cohorts, the classifier was reported to diagnose cytomegalovirus status with high specificity and sensitivity. Most TCR sequences were observed very rarely across donors, whereas some public TCRs were present in many individuals. CMV serostatus was the only immune exposure information available for the cohort. A later analysis reported that several top co-occurrence clusters appeared linked to parvovirus B19, influenza, CMV and Epstein-Barr virus. In a later analysis, HLA-associated TCR beta chains showed more clonal expansion and lower generation probabilities than non-associated chains that were equally common. The study listed approximately 160 TCR beta chains as associated with cytomegalovirus. Linkage disequilibrium might explain the correlated functional status among segregating V segments, but an unknown experimental factor could not be ruled out. Assigning TCR associations to individual alleles was difficult when HLA alleles, especially DR and DQ, strongly co-occurred. In an earlier analysis of 500 to 650 of the donors, most TCR beta V segments appeared in productive rearrangements about 90% or about 30% of the time, broadly matching IMGT annotations. An association between a missense DCLRE1C variant and V-gene and J-gene trimming of TCR beta chains was found in a later genetic analysis and replicated in an independent cohort. A further reported finding was that TCR beta sequences accurately predicted the HLA-A and HLA-B alleles for most subjects in the first cohort. A few of the identified cytomegalovirus-associated TCR beta chains were confirmed in vitro to be specific for cytomegalovirus antigens. Because counts were too low, roughly 17 rarely observed V segments, including chromosome 9 orphons, were left out of the earlier analysis of a few hundred of the donors. Presence/absence analyses assumed roughly uniform sequencing depth across donors, an assumption that may not hold. The 87-base-pair reads could not distinguish some IMGT-functional V segments, including TRBV6-2 and TRBV6-3, so those segments were excluded. A group of highly shared sequence variants was considered likely to be a technical artifact of the sequencing pipeline.

The CDR3, from cysteine to phenylalanine, totals 14 residues. The CDR3 DNA has 42 bases and is translated from base 1. V loses 1 base, J loses 2 bases, and the germline ends lie 9 bases apart. In the germline V gene, CDR1 corresponds to SGHTA and CDR2 to FQGNSA. The cohort was made up of about 610 healthy bone marrow donors. At the time of sampling, every cohort member was nominally healthy, though immune exposures that went unrecorded were likely present. The donor tested CMV seronegative, placing the donor among the 352 seronegative members of the cohort. A peripheral blood sample was provided by each donor, and peripheral blood mononuclear cells were used for TCR beta sequencing. The Qiagen DNeasy Blood Extraction Kit was used to extract genomic DNA from the blood cell samples. About this clone itself: It lacks a known antigen. Base-call qualities are not available, and no considerably larger clone is one nucleotide away.

The library was produced with the immunoSEQ multiplex PCR assay. The multiplex PCR relied on a mix of 60 forward primers for TCR Vbeta segments and 13 reverse primers for TCR Jbeta segments. A multiplex PCR assay on genomic DNA amplified the CDR3 region of rearranged TCR beta genes. Amplified TCR beta libraries were sequenced as 87-base-pair reads on the Illumina HiSeq System. The source study handled its data this way. A later analysis counted approximately 84 million unique TCR beta chains across the roughly 700 repertoires, and some 12 million of these chains were shared by at least two donors. A nearest-neighbor algorithm error-corrected the raw reads and collapsed the reads into unique sequences, merging closely related sequences to remove PCR and sequencing errors. V, D and J gene segments were assigned by aligning CDR3 sequences to IMGT reference sequences. For a sequence to be retained, a match of at least six nucleotides was required to both a V gene segment and a J gene segment. Rearrangements were called productive when the CDR3 lacked stop codons and stayed in frame with V and J; all others were non-productive. Following IMGT convention, CDR3 was defined as the stretch from the second conserved V-encoded cysteine to the conserved J-encoded phenylalanine. The earlier analysis of around 640 of the donors excluded sequences that lacked an unambiguous match to a single V gene segment. In an earlier analysis of about 590 of the donors, a V segment was called functional when productive rearrangements were above 56.7%, and segregating when the standard deviation between donors exceeded 5%. To diagnose cytomegalovirus status from the catalog of TCR beta chain sequences, a statistical classification framework was built. A later analysis assigned V and J genes by comparing TCR nucleotide sequences with IMGT/GENE-DB human TR gene sequences. In a later analysis, CDR3 sequences and most-parsimonious VDJ recombination scenarios were assigned using the TCRdist pipeline. A later analysis defined each TCR beta chain by its CDR3 amino acid sequence plus V-gene family, and excluded reads lacking a unique V-gene family. A later analysis removed 592 highly shared, low-generation-probability nucleotide sequences to deal with suspected cross-contamination and a sequencing artifact. For each public chain, a later analysis derived a clonal expansion index from normalized ranks of inferred template counts within each repertoire. A later analysis computed generation probabilities with a VDJ recombination model fitted to out-of-frame rearrangements, and checked the results against IGoR. Hypergeometric tests were used in a later analysis to score TCR-TCR, TCR-HLA and TCR-CMV co-occurrence, with a repertoire-size bias correction applied to the TCR pairs. To estimate false discovery rates, a later analysis permuted the HLA or CMV assignments 20 times. In a later analysis, co-occurring TCRs were grouped using DBSCAN, with TCRdist sequence similarity added in when clustering inside HLA-allele-positive subsets. For co-occurrence clustering, repertoires with fewer than 30,000 or more than 120,000 public chains were excluded, along with about five repertoires with anomalous nucleotide sharing. This is the immuneACCESS table as TCRdb keeps it, with only in-frame sequences that have V and J called. A part of the clones is gone; compared with another copy, unresolved V genes explain less than half, and the rest is unexplained. V and J calls and clone size are as listed in that table; D and trimming were resolved from the DNA. Present in this sample are around 120,000 clones, nearly 85% of which were seen just once. Over 1% of the sample comes from the top ten.

This sequence uses TRBV7-2 and TRBJ2-7, and perhaps TRBD1 as D gene, on 6 matching bases. This clonotype was obtained from a boy younger than 18 in good health and CMV-seronegative. Source material: PBMCs. The CDR3 reads as follows: CASSLGGTTYEQYF. The DNA is TGTGCCAGCAGCTTAGGTGGGACAACCTACGAGCAGTACTTC. Beyond the CDR3, the reference TRBV7-2 and TRBJ2-7 genes provide the residues; the full variable domain reads: GAGVSQSPSNKVTEKGKDVELRCDPISGHTALYWYRQSLGQGLEFLIYFQGNSAPDKSGLPSDRFSAERTGGSVSTLTIQRTQQEDSAVYLCASSLGGTTYEQYFGPGTRLTVT.